This T cell receptor (beta chain) comes out of a study of cytomegalovirus exposure and HLA in healthy donors. The PCR had 60 Vbeta and 13 Jbeta primers. Generated by immunoSEQ multiplex PCR, the TCRdb table keeps only in-frame clones and is missing some. The data show under 150,000 clones, roughly three quarters seen once. With respect to this clone: Its antigen is not identified.

General observations from the study: Whilst most TCR sequences proved rare, a subset of public TCRs occurred across many donors.

This clonotype was obtained from a woman aged 60-70 years in good health and CMV-seronegative. Source material: PBMCs.

Here the CDR3 DNA reads TGTGCCAGCAGTTTGAGAGGGAAGGATTCACCCCTCCACTTT. Residues: CASSLRGKDSPLHF. V and J are TRBV28 and TRBJ1-6; D ambiguous. Between the trimmed V and J ends, which lost 3 bases and 8 bases, there was a span of 11 bases. Germline V gene lookup returns CDR1 MDHEN and CDR2 SYDVKM. The CDR3 contains 14 residues.